A single sample gave rise to the 8 T cell receptor beta chains below, sequenced in a study of beta chain features in type 1 diabetes. The investigators reverse transcribed all of the isolated RNA, so they sequenced expressed TCRB transcripts. Clones were read by immunoSEQ multiplex PCR, and TCRdb kept only the in-frame ones, dropping some. The sample yields hundreds of thousands of clones, roughly 15% seen once. The sample was naive CD4+ T cells from blood. The receptors come from a woman aged 18-30 years in good health.

This sequence joins TRBV29-1 and TRBJ1-1, with 9 bases that match TRBD1. J gave up 1 base and V 7 bases, and 7 bases lay outside the gene matches. CDR1 is SQVTM and CDR2 is ANQGSEA in the germline V gene. The CDR3 is 14 amino acids. The chain's CDR3 is CSAKPGQGNTEAFF. Here the CDR3 DNA reads TGCAGCGCAAAACCGGGACAGGGGAACACTGAAGCTTTCTTT. The complete variable domain, with remaining parts taken from reference TRBV29-1 and TRBJ1-1, reads SAVISQKPSRDICQRGTSLTIQCQVDSQVTMMFWYRQQPGQSLTLIATANQGSEATYESGFVIDKFPISRPNLTFSTLTVSNMSPEDSSIYLCSAKPGQGNTEAFFGQGTRLTVV.

To note about this clone: This same CDR3 is encoded by further DNA sequences in the sample. V is TRBV15 and J is TRBJ2-2; D possibly corresponds to TRBD1 (6 bases). This CDR3 spans 14 amino acids. Germline assignment: CDR1 LNHNV and CDR2 YYDKDF (reference sequence). Trimming removed 3 bases from V and 1 base from J, with 6 bases in between. The CDR3 loop reads CATSRDRNTGELFF. CDR3 sequence (DNA): TGTGCCACCAGCAGGGACAGGAACACCGGGGAGCTGTTTTTT.

The gene calls are TRBV4-3 and TRBJ2-3; D is perhaps TRBD1 or TRBD2 (5 bases each). Trimming took 1 base from V and 4 from J, leaving 12 bases between them. CDR1 is LGHNA and CDR2 is YSLEER in the germline V gene. The CDR3 consists of 15 residues. As DNA, the CDR3 is TGCGCCAGCAGCCAAGGAGGGGTAGTTGCAGATACGCAGTATTTT. Translating gives CASSQGGVVADTQYF.

The chain employs TRBV4-1 and TRBJ1-2; D gene unclear. The CDR3 is 15 amino acids. With 0 bases removed from V and 6 bases from J, the gap between germline ends came to 14 bases. CDR1 and CDR2 from the germline V gene are MGHRA and YSYEKL. CDR3 nucleotide sequence: TGCGCCAGCAGCCAAGATCACGGAGGGTATAATGGCTACACCTTC. This codes for CASSQDHGGYNGYTF.

The count of this clone is one. The CDR3: CASSTGTLLEQYF. CDR3 nucleotides: TGTGCCAGCAGCACAGGGACTCTGCTCGAGCAGTACTTC. This chain uses TRBV11-2 with TRBJ2-5, with D tentatively TRBD1 or TRBD2 (6 bases each). Matching the DNA end better, TRBJ2-7 makes the J call doubtful. Germline CDR1 is SGHAT and CDR2 is FQNNGV. This CDR3 spans 13 amino acids.

V and J are TRBV29-1 and TRBJ2-5; D unclear. This CDR3 is built from 12 residues. Germline assignment: CDR1 SQVTM and CDR2 ANQGSEA. Trimming removed 0 bases from V and 4 bases from J, with 6 bases in between. CDR3 coding DNA: TGCAGCGTTGAAGAGGTGGGAGAGACCCAGTACTTC. Protein: CSVEEVGETQYF.

The gene calls are TRBV11-2 and TRBJ2-5; perhaps TRBD2 as D (5 bases). Per the germline V gene, CDR1 is SGHAT and CDR2 is FQNNGV. The CDR3 extends over 14 amino acids. Trimming left V 1 base short and J 5 bases short, with 11 bases between. The CDR3 DNA reads TGTGCCAGCAGCTTAGCGACGGGATTGGAGACCCAGTACTTC. The encoded protein is CASSLATGLETQYF.

Regarding this clone: Distinct nucleotide sequences in the sample also encode this CDR3. DNA of the CDR3: TGTGCCAGCAGCCCGTCCTCCTACAATGAGCAGTTCTTC. Its protein is CASSPSSYNEQFF. The chain combines TRBV7-2 with TRBJ2-1; D call uncertain. Trimming removed 5 bases at V and 0 bases at J, with 5 bases between. The CDR3 has 13 residues. Germline assignment: CDR1 SGHTA and CDR2 FQGNSA.